This entry lists 8 T cell receptor beta chains sequenced from one sample in a study of T cell responses to AZD1222 COVID-19 vaccine. TCRdb's copy holds only in-frame clones and misses some; the assay was immunoSEQ multiplex PCR. The sample consists of 85,000 to 100,000 clones, around 73% of them appearing once. This material consisted of peripheral blood, taken on day 0 of AZD1222 vaccination. Receptor source: an adult in good health.

V usage is TRBV28 and J usage is TRBJ1-3; weak D call: TRBD1 (5 bases). The germline CDR1 and CDR2 sequences are MDHEN and SYDVKM. Trimming removed 4 bases from V and 2 bases from J, with 9 bases in between. The CDR3 is 14 residues long. The CDR3 DNA reads TGTGCCAGCAGTTCGCAGGGAACTGGAAACACCATATATTTT. It codes for CASSSQGTGNTIYF. The variable domain in full, completed from reference TRBV28 and TRBJ1-3, reads DVKVTQSSRYLVKRTGEKVFLECVQDMDHENMFWYRQDPGLGLRLIYFSYDVKMKEKGDIPEGYSVSREKKERFSLILESASTNQTSMYLCASSSQGTGNTIYFGEGSWLTVV.

The rearrangement uses TRBV11-3 and TRBJ2-1, with D perhaps matching TRBD2 (5 bases). Germline V gene lookup returns CDR1 SGHNT and CDR2 YENEEA. V was pared by 3 bases and J by 0 bases, with 9 bases between. The CDR3 spans 15 residues. Here the CDR3 reads CASSFSESSYNEQFF. CDR3 nucleotides: TGTGCCAGCAGCTTTAGCGAGAGCTCCTACAATGAGCAGTTCTTC.

J is TRBJ2-3 and V is TRBV3-1 (or the pseudogene TRBV3-2); tentatively, D is TRBD1 or TRBD2 (5 bases each). V was cut by 3 bases and J by 1 base, with 14 bases left in between. Germline V lookup: CDR1 LGHDT, CDR2 YNNKEL (reference sequence). The CDR3 loop spans 16 amino acids. The CDR3 DNA reads as TGTGCCAGCAGCCAGGTGGGGGAGAGGGGCACAGATACGCAGTATTTT. Translating it yields CASSQVGERGTDTQYF.

This clone was counted a single time. The CDR3: CASSLGLAGYIQYF. CDR3 bases: TGTGCCAGCAGCTTGGGCCTAGCGGGATACATTCAGTACTTC. The rearrangement uses TRBV5-6 and TRBJ2-4; 9 positions match TRBD2. The CDR3 is 14 amino acids. The germline gives CDR1 SGHDT, CDR2 YYEEEE. Germline trimming cut 0 bases from V and 8 bases from J; bases unmatched to any gene: 3.

The rearrangement joins TRBV13 to TRBJ1-2; D is possibly TRBD1 (5 bases). Germline V gene data show CDR1 as PRHDT and CDR2 as FYEKMQ (reference sequence). This CDR3 region has 12 residues. Trimming took 5 bases from V and 4 from J, leaving 8 bases between them. CDR3 nucleotide sequence: TGTGCCAGCAGCCAAGGGGCCTATGGCTACACCTTC. Its translation is CASSQGAYGYTF.

The V and J genes are TRBV18 and TRBJ2-1; TRBD1 aligns across 10 bases. The CDR3 contains 16 residues. The germline V gene encodes CDR1 KGHSH and CDR2 LQKENI. Losses at the gene ends were 3 bases for V and 4 bases for J; bases not matched to a gene: 6. The CDR3 region has the DNA TGTGCCAGCTCACCCCCCGGGACAGGGGTATACAATGAGCAGTTCTTC. Amino acids: CASSPPGTGVYNEQFF.

CDR3 in amino acids: CASSSQAGVSYNEQFF. CDR3 DNA sequence: TGTGCCAGCAGCTCCCAAGCGGGAGTATCCTACAATGAGCAGTTCTTC. The rearrangement joins TRBV7-2 to TRBJ2-1; 8 nucleotides align to TRBD2. Losses at the gene ends were 4 bases for V and 1 base for J; bases not matched to a gene: 6. Germline CDR1 reads SGHTA; CDR2 reads FQGNSA. The CDR3 is 16 residues long.

The CDR3 DNA follows: TGTGCCAGCAGCATGACAGGGGTGGACGAGCAGTACTTC. As protein: CASSMTGVDEQYF. The rearrangement links TRBV14 to TRBJ2-7; 8 nucleotides match TRBD1. From germline, CDR1 is SGHDN and CDR2 FVKESK. The CDR3 loop spans 13 amino acids. With 5 bases clipped from V and 5 bases from J, the junction kept 5 bases outside the gene matches.